The 20 T cell receptor beta chains below all came from one sample that was sequenced in a study of CD8+CD57+ T cells in acquired aplastic anemia. Genomic DNA provided the template from which TCR beta VDJ and CDR3 profiles were obtained. One entry per CDR3 protein results from TCRdb running MiXCR on the reads. This table has over 150,000 distinct CDR3 sequences, about 50% appearing once. The authors sequenced patients whose flow cytometry had shown CD8+CD57+ cell expansion. What was sequenced was sorted CD4+, CD8+, or CD8+CD57+ T cells (not recorded which) from PBMCs. These receptors were taken from a human donor with aplastic anemia.

This clonotype showed up many times. The rearrangement links TRBV11-2 to TRBJ2-7, with D unresolved. The CDR3 has 10 residues. With 5 bases removed from V and 3 bases from J, the gap between germline ends came to 2 bases. Germline loops: CDR1 SGHAT, CDR2 FQNNGV. Written as DNA, the CDR3 is TGTGCCAGCAGCATCTACGAGCAGTACTTC. Protein: CASSIYEQYF.

This clonotype showed up many times. The V gene is TRBV5-4, the J gene TRBJ2-7; TRBD2 aligns across 7 bases. Losses at the gene ends were 3 bases for V and 3 bases for J; bases not matched to a gene: 0. The length of the CDR3 is 12 residues. Germline V gene sequence: CDR1 SGHNT, CDR2 YYREEE (reference sequence). CDR3 nucleotide sequence: TGTGCCAGCAGCTGGGGGGGCTACGAGCAGTACTTC. Translating it yields CASSWGGYEQYF.

This chain links TRBV19 with TRBJ1-2; D gene ambiguous. The germline gives CDR1 LNHDA, CDR2 SQIVND (reference sequence). This CDR3 is 13 amino acids long. The V gene lost 5 bases and the J gene lost 6 bases, with 13 bases spanning the gap. The CDR3 here is CASSPELLDGYTF. The CDR3 DNA reads TGTGCCAGTAGTCCCGAACTGCTAGATGGCTACACCTTC. The full variable domain, its missing parts supplied by reference TRBV19 and TRBJ1-2, is DGGITQSPKYLFRKEGQNVTLSCEQNLNHDAMYWYRQDPGQGLRLIYYSQIVNDFQKGDIAEGYSVSREKKESFPLTVTSAQKNPTAFYLCASSPELLDGYTFGSGTRLTVV.

The chain has TRBV7-7 and TRBJ2-2; D not certain. V lost 6 bases and J lost 7, with 12 bases in between. The CDR3 extends over 13 amino acids. Germline lookup yields CDR1 SSHAT and CDR2 FNYEAQ (reference sequence). CDR3 sequence reads: CASRGSRNGELFF. The CDR3 DNA follows: TGTGCCAGCAGGGGAAGTCGGAACGGGGAGCTGTTTTTT.

The chain is built from TRBV7-9 and TRBJ2-5; no definite D call. Germline V lookup: CDR1 SEHNR, CDR2 FQNEAQ (reference sequence). V lost 4 bases to trimming and J lost 4 bases, with 4 bases between them. CDR3 size: 11 residues. The CDR3 loop reads CASSWLETQYF. The CDR3 DNA sequence: TGTGCCAGCAGCTGGCTAGAGACCCAGTACTTC.

The rearrangement uses TRBV10-3 and TRBJ2-7; possibly TRBD1 or TRBD2 for D (5 bases each). The CDR3 sequence is 14 residues long. The germline gives CDR1 ENHRY, CDR2 SYGVKD. V lost 6 bases and J 2 bases, leaving 14 bases between the germline ends. The CDR3: CAISVRDRTYEQYF. DNA of the CDR3: TGTGCCATCAGCGTCCGGGACCGAACCTACGAGCAGTACTTC.

CDR3 nucleotide sequence: TGTGCCAGCAGTCCCGGGACTAGCGGGGCCAATGAGCAGTTCTTC. Amino acid sequence: CASSPGTSGANEQFF. The V and J genes are TRBV12-3 or TRBV12-4 and TRBJ2-1; TRBD2 aligns across 13 bases. The CDR3 runs 15 residues. The J segment lost 6 bases and the V segment lost 5 bases, leaving 4 bases of the junction unmatched.

This chain links TRBV5-1 with TRBJ2-3; 7 positions match TRBD2. The J segment lost 6 bases and the V segment lost 0 bases, leaving 10 bases of the junction unmatched. CDR3 length equals 16 residues. Germline V gene lookup returns CDR1 SGHRS and CDR2 YFSETQ. CDR3 nucleotide sequence: TGCGCCAGCAGCTTGGCGGCGGGAGTTGTCACGGATACGCAGTATTTT. It translates to CASSLAAGVVTDTQYF.

This chain links TRBV11-2 with TRBJ2-2; maybe TRBD2 (6 bases). V was cut by 6 bases and J by 6 bases, with 23 bases left in between. Per germline, CDR1 SGHAT and CDR2 FQNNGV. This CDR3 spans 17 amino acids. The CDR3 bases are TGTGCCAGCAGGACTCCTCTGTCGACTAGTCAGCCCGGGGAGCTGTTTTTT. It is translated as CASRTPLSTSQPGELFF.

Details on this clonotype: One base away lies a much larger clone, so this may be a sequencing read error. V gene TRBV6-2 or TRBV6-3 combines with J gene TRBJ2-7, with D possibly called TRBD1 or TRBD2 (5 bases each). The V end was cut by 6 bases, the J end by 0 bases, with 9 bases between. From germline, CDR1 is MNHEY and CDR2 SVGEGT. The CDR3 is 13 amino acids. CDR3 in DNA: TGTGCCAGCAGGGGGGACCACTCCTACGAGCAGTACTTC. It yields the protein CASRGDHSYEQYF.

As regards this clonotype: Germline and junction disagree at one end, which may indicate a read error. The chain links TRBV6-4 to TRBJ2-5, with D uncertain. This CDR3 spans 12 amino acids. In germline, CDR1 is MRHNA, CDR2 SNTAGT. The CDR3 DNA follows: TGCGCCAGCAGCTTGGCCAAGGAGACCCAGTACTTC. Translated, it gives CASSLAKETQYF.

This clonotype was found once. V gene TRBV7-8 combines with J gene TRBJ1-5; D gene unclear. Germline V gene sequence: CDR1 SGHVS, CDR2 FQNEAQ. The CDR3 consists of 10 residues. With 1 base removed from V and 9 bases from J, the gap between germline ends came to 1 base. The CDR3 protein is CASSLGPQHF. The CDR3 DNA sequence: TGTGCCAGCAGCTTAGGGCCCCAGCATTTT. Full variable domain (outside the CDR3, taken from reference TRBV7-8 and TRBJ1-5): GAGVSQSPRYKVAKRGQDVALRCDPISGHVSLFWYQQALGQGPEFLTYFQNEAQLDKSGLPSDRFFAERPEGSVSTLKIQRTQQEDSAVYLCASSLGPQHFGDGTRLSIL.

This clonotype was detected only once. This may be a read error, as it is one base from a much larger clone. The chain employs TRBV7-6 and TRBJ2-5; 15 bases match TRBD2. Germline V CDR1 and CDR2: SGHVS, FNYEAQ. This CDR3 comprises 22 residues. CDR3 bases: TGTGCCAGCGGCTTATGGGGTAGGGGTGTGGGACTAGCGGGGGGTCAAGAAGAGACCCAGTACTTC. This translates into CASGLWGRGVGLAGGQEETQYF.

This clonotype has a single count. This chain joins TRBV7-8 and TRBJ1-1, with unresolved D. Germline assignment: CDR1 SGHVS and CDR2 FQNEAQ. This CDR3 has 14 residues. V dropped 2 bases and J dropped 5 bases, with 12 bases sitting between them. The CDR3 DNA follows: TGTGCCAGCAGCTTACCCGATAGGAGGACTGAAGCTTTCTTT. Protein sequence: CASSLPDRRTEAFF.

This clonotype was counted many times. The DNA for the CDR3 is TGTGCCAGCAGCCCTCCCCGGACTGGGCTGTCAGATACGCAGTATTTT. Its translation is CASSPPRTGLSDTQYF. The V gene is TRBV3-1, the J gene TRBJ2-3, with D tentatively TRBD2 (5 bases). Germline-derived CDR1 and CDR2 are LGHDT and YNNKEL (reference sequence). The CDR3 has 16 amino acids. Trimming took 4 bases from V and 4 from J, leaving 18 bases between them.

The chain recombines TRBV29-1 with TRBJ2-1; D gene unclear. Germline assignment: CDR1 SQVTM and CDR2 ANQGSEA. V dropped 7 bases and J dropped 2 bases, with 12 bases sitting between them. CDR3 length: 13 amino acids. The CDR3 nucleotides are TGCAGCGCCGAAGATGGGGCCTACAATGAGCAGTTCTTC. This encodes CSAEDGAYNEQFF.

The chain joins TRBV29-1 to TRBJ1-2, with no clear D. Trimming pared 3 bases from V and 1 base from J, leaving 12 bases between. CDR3 size: 14 residues. CDR1 is SQVTM and CDR2 is ANQGSEA in the germline V gene. The CDR3 loop is CSVDEAGVNYGYTF. In DNA, the CDR3 is TGCAGCGTTGATGAGGCAGGAGTTAACTATGGCTACACCTTC.

V is TRBV19 and J is TRBJ1-1, with TRBD1 identical over 9 bases. V lost 6 bases and J lost 0; bases outside the gene matches: 11. The CDR3 is made up of 17 amino acids. The germline gives CDR1 LNHDA, CDR2 SQIVND (reference sequence). The CDR3 sequence: CASRKGQGLFMNTEAFF. CDR3 in DNA: TGTGCCAGTAGAAAGGGACAGGGACTTTTTATGAACACTGAAGCTTTCTTT. The variable domain in full, completed from reference TRBV19 and TRBJ1-1, reads DGGITQSPKYLFRKEGQNVTLSCEQNLNHDAMYWYRQDPGQGLRLIYYSQIVNDFQKGDIAEGYSVSREKKESFPLTVTSAQKNPTAFYLCASRKGQGLFMNTEAFFGQGTRLTVV.

The sample holds a few counts of this clonotype. The chain has TRBV10-2 and TRBJ1-5, with 7 bases identical to TRBD1. Germline trimming cut 2 bases from V and 2 bases from J; bases unmatched to any gene: 3. The CDR3 has 15 amino acids. In germline, CDR1 is WSHSY, CDR2 SAAADI. This CDR3 is CASSETGQGNQPQHF. CDR3 nucleotides: TGCGCCAGCAGTGAGACTGGACAGGGCAATCAGCCCCAGCATTTT.

The rearrangement joins TRBV24-1 to TRBJ2-1; 11 bases are a match to TRBD1. Per the germline V gene, CDR1 is KGHDR and CDR2 is SFDVKD. After removal of 1 base from V and 6 bases from J, the junction contained 1 base not matched to a gene. The CDR3 has 15 amino acids. Here the CDR3 reads CATSDFGTGGNEQFF. The CDR3 coding sequence is TGTGCCACCAGTGATTTTGGGACAGGGGGCAATGAGCAGTTCTTC.